This T cell receptor (beta chain) was identified during a study of cytomegalovirus exposure and HLA in healthy donors. Overall study context: From around 180 million T cells, an earlier analysis saw 120 million or so unique TCR beta sequences.

The study's findings and limits: CMV serostatus alone was available as immune exposure information. Certain sequence variants were highly shared and formed a cluster, and this cluster was likely a sequencing artifact.

The PCR was carried out with 60 Vbeta primers and 13 Jbeta primers. Measured with immunoSEQ multiplex PCR; TCRdb has only the in-frame clones, and not every one. The data show roughly 190,000 clones, around three quarters seen once. Samples came from healthy bone marrow donors. The CDR3 spans 13 residues. The germline V gene has CDR1 MDHEN and CDR2 SYDVKM. V was cut by 6 bases and J by 1 base, with 10 bases left in between. As to this clone: Its matching antigen is unknown.

This receptor was identified in a woman in her 30s in good health and CMV-seropositive. This chain uses TRBV28 with TRBJ2-7, with a weak D call TRBD2 (6 bases). Sequenced sample: PBMCs. The CDR3 is CASRRGRSYEQYF. DNA of the CDR3: TGTGCCAGCAGAAGAGGGAGGTCCTACGAGCAGTACTTC.